This T cell receptor (beta chain) is from a study of blood T cell repertoires in COVID-19. Across the whole study: Researchers got acute and convalescent COVID-19 samples from the United States, Italy and Spain.

Profiling relied on immunoSEQ multiplex PCR, and the TCRdb table lists in-frame clones only, not all of them. The table shows about 260,000 clones, with 88% occurring only once. Germline loops: CDR1 MGHRA, CDR2 YSYEKL. There are 16 residues in the CDR3. V shed 1 base and J shed 9 bases, with 21 bases lying between them. The genes are TRBV4-1 and TRBJ1-1; D is possibly TRBD1 (6 bases). This clonotype originated in a human donor in a cohort sampled during active COVID-19. Material for sequencing was peripheral blood. The CDR3 DNA reads as TGCGCCAGCAGCCAAGGCCGCGAGCCACAGGGTGAAAAAGCTTTCTTT. Amino acids: CASSQGREPQGEKAFF.